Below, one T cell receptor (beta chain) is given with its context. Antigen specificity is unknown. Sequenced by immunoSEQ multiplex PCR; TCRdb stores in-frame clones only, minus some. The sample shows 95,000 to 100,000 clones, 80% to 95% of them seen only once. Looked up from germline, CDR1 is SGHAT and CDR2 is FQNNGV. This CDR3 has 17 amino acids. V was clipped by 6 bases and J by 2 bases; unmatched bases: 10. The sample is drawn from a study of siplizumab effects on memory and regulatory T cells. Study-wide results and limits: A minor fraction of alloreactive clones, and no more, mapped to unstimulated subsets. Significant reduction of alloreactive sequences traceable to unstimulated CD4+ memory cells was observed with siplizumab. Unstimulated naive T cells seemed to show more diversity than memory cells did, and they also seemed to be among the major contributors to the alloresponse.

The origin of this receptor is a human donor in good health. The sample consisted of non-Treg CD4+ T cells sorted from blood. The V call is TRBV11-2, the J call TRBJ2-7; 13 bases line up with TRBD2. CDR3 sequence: CASRPTSGRALAYEQYF. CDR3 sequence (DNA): TGTGCCAGCAGGCCCACTAGCGGGAGGGCCTTAGCCTACGAGCAGTACTTC.